These 26 T cell receptor beta chains came from one sample sequenced in a study of beta chain features in type 1 diabetes. What was sequenced were expressed TCRB transcripts, since all of the isolated RNA had been reverse transcribed. This table comes from immunoSEQ multiplex PCR, and its TCRdb copy is limited to in-frame clones, with some not included. The table has 900,000 or so clones, 15% to 20% seen once. Sequencing was performed on naive CD4+ T cells from blood. These receptor sequences come from a woman in her late teens or twenties in good health.

The chain recombines TRBV11-1 with TRBJ2-1, with 7 bases lining up with TRBD1. Germline CDR1 and CDR2: SGHAT and FQDESV (reference sequence). V was clipped by 1 base and J by 4 bases; unmatched bases: 7. The CDR3 runs 16 residues. CDR3 in DNA: TGTGCCAGCAGCTTAGTCCCCGGGACAGATTACAATGAGCAGTTCTTC. Amino acids: CASSLVPGTDYNEQFF. The full variable domain, its missing parts supplied by reference TRBV11-1 and TRBJ2-1, is EAEVAQSPRYKITEKSQAVAFWCDPISGHATLYWYRQILGQGPELLVQFQDESVVDDSQLPKDRFSAERLKGVDSTLKIQPAELGDSAMYLCASSLVPGTDYNEQFFGPGTRLTVL.

This clone has a handful of counts. V and J are TRBV7-2 and TRBJ2-5, with a weak D call TRBD2 (6 bases). The DNA end is a closer match to TRBJ2-7, so the J assignment may be wrong. CDR1 is SGHTA and CDR2 is FQGNSA in the germline V gene. The CDR3 sequence is 16 residues long. In DNA, the CDR3 is TGTGCCAGCAGCTTAGCGCGGGGACGAGGAGGCTACGAGCAGTACTTC. This encodes CASSLARGRGGYEQYF.

The chain links TRBV5-8 to TRBJ2-1, with 10 bases matching TRBD2. Germline values: CDR1 SGHTS, CDR2 YDEGEE. CDR3 size: 14 residues. J was trimmed by 10 bases and V by 4 bases; bases with no gene match: 8. This CDR3 reads CASSVPGLALEQFF. Written as DNA, the CDR3 is TGTGCCAGCAGCGTCCCGGGACTAGCGTTAGAGCAGTTCTTC.

This chain uses TRBV28 with TRBJ1-2; D is undetermined. V was shortened by 5 bases and J by 0 bases, with 16 bases between the two germline ends. CDR3 length equals 16 residues. CDR1 and CDR2 from the germline V gene are MDHEN and SYDVKM. CDR3 bases: TGTGCCAGCAGTGAGTTTCGGGCTCCTTCTAACTATGGCTACACCTTC. It translates to CASSEFRAPSNYGYTF.

The table lists this clone with a few counts. The V call is TRBV6-1, the J call TRBJ2-6; D assignment may be TRBD1 or TRBD2 (6 bases each). Trimming cost V 2 bases and J 0 bases, with 14 bases left between them. The length of the CDR3 is 18 residues. CDR1 is MNHNS and CDR2 is SASEGT in the germline V gene. The CDR3 DNA sequence: TGTGCCAGCAGTGAAAGCCGCGGAGGGGGCTCTGGGGCCAACGTCCTGACTTTC. It specifies CASSESRGGGSGANVLTF.

This clone was counted between two and nine times. The sample carries other DNA sequences with the same CDR3. The chain recombines TRBV28 with TRBJ2-7; no firm D call. Trimming cost V 2 bases and J 4 bases, with 3 bases left between them. The germline V gene encodes CDR1 MDHEN and CDR2 SYDVKM. The CDR3 contains 11 residues. DNA for the CDR3: TGTGCCAGCAGTTTACAGTACGAGCAGTACTTC. Translating gives CASSLQYEQYF.

The chain combines TRBV4-2 with TRBJ2-5; D gene uncertain. From germline, CDR1 is LGHNA and CDR2 YNFKEQ. Trimming shortened V by 0 bases and J by 1 base, and 6 bases separated the two germline ends. The CDR3 contains 14 residues. In DNA, the CDR3 is TGTGCCAGCAGCCAAGATCCTTTCCAAGAGACCCAGTACTTC. Its protein product is CASSQDPFQETQYF.

The CDR3, as DNA: TGTGCCAGCAGGGCAGGGGGCGCGCCGGCCGAGCAGTACTTC. Amino acid sequence: CASRAGGAPAEQYF. The chain carries TRBV6-6 and TRBJ2-7; TRBD1 matches 8 bases. This CDR3 has 14 residues. Germline loops: CDR1 MNHNY, CDR2 SVGAGI (reference sequence). The junction had 10 bases not matched to a gene; V was cut back by 6 bases and J by 6 bases.

The chain recombines TRBV6-6 with TRBJ2-2; D is unclear. Germline V CDR1 and CDR2: MNHNY, SVGAGI (reference sequence). Trimming cost V 5 bases and J 7 bases, with 5 bases left between them. The CDR3 totals 11 residues. The DNA for the CDR3 is TGTGCCAGCAGTCGCAACGGGGAGCTGTTTTTT. Protein sequence: CASSRNGELFF.

This clone was detected a few times. This sequence joins TRBV7-3 and TRBJ2-7, with 8 bases fitting TRBD2. The germline V gene encodes CDR1 SGHTA and CDR2 FQGTGA. The CDR3 totals 15 residues. V lost 2 bases to trimming and J lost 3 bases; unmatched junction nucleotides: 6. The CDR3: CASSLQAGVGYEQYF. The CDR3 coding sequence is TGTGCCAGCAGCTTACAAGCGGGAGTAGGCTACGAGCAGTACTTC.

V gene TRBV4-3 combines with J gene TRBJ2-5; D not certain. The J call may be in error: the DNA end matches TRBJ2-7 better. Germline V gives CDR1 LGHNA, CDR2 YSLEER. This CDR3 is built from 16 residues. The CDR3 region is CASSQVDGRIQNEQYF. The DNA for the CDR3 is TGCGCCAGCAGCCAAGTGGACGGCAGGATCCAGAACGAGCAGTACTTC.

The chain joins TRBV6-5 to TRBJ1-3; D unresolved. V lost 4 bases and J 0 bases, leaving 7 bases between the germline ends. CDR3 length equals 14 residues. Germline V gene lookup returns CDR1 MNHEY and CDR2 SVGAGI. CDR3 loop: CASSSVSSGNTIYF. For the CDR3, the DNA is TGTGCCAGCAGTTCGGTTAGCTCTGGAAACACCATATATTTT.

This clone was detected a few times. The chain employs TRBV6-5 and TRBJ1-2; 7 nucleotides agree with TRBD1. The CDR3 spans 14 residues. Trimming cost V 3 bases and J 5 bases; bases outside gene matches: 6. The germline CDR1 and CDR2 sequences are MNHEY and SVGAGI. CDR3 sequence: CASSYRGRLYGYTF. CDR3 nucleotides: TGTGCCAGCAGTTATAGGGGGCGCCTTTATGGCTACACCTTC.

Note on this clone: Other nucleotide sequences in the sample specify the same CDR3. The CDR3 DNA reads TGTGCCAGCTCACCAGGAGCGAATACTGAAGCTTTCTTT. Translating gives CASSPGANTEAFF. The V call is TRBV18, the J call TRBJ1-1; no firm D call. Germline V gives CDR1 KGHSH, CDR2 LQKENI. There are 13 residues in the CDR3. V lost 2 bases and J lost 5, with 9 bases in between.

This clone has a handful of counts. The chain is built from TRBV28 and TRBJ2-3, with D perhaps matching TRBD2 (5 bases). This CDR3 is 16 amino acids long. V was clipped by 2 bases and J by 5 bases, with 17 bases between them. In germline, CDR1 is MDHEN, CDR2 SYDVKM. The chain's CDR3 is CASSLVPSRLGDTQYF. CDR3 DNA: TGTGCCAGCAGTTTAGTCCCTAGCAGGCTTGGAGATACGCAGTATTTT.

This clone was observed a handful of times. This sequence joins TRBV7-9 and TRBJ2-1; no definite D call. The length of the CDR3 is 17 residues. Trimming shortened V by 1 base and J by 0 bases, and 13 bases separated the two germline ends. Germline CDR1 and CDR2: SEHNR and FQNEAQ (reference sequence). CDR3 nucleotides: TGTGCCAGCAGCTTAGGTATGCTAGTGAGCTCCTACAATGAGCAGTTCTTC. Its protein is CASSLGMLVSSYNEQFF.

This clone was detected a few times. The CDR3 reads CASKIQGARTNEKLFF. The CDR3 DNA sequence: TGTGCCAGCAAGATACAGGGGGCCAGAACTAATGAAAAACTGTTTTTT. The chain links TRBV5-5 to TRBJ1-4, with 9 bases fitting TRBD1. V lost 6 bases, J lost 1 base, and 7 bases stayed unmatched. This CDR3 is 16 amino acids long. CDR1 is SGHKS and CDR2 is YYEKEE in the germline V gene (reference sequence).

This clone has only one observation. The gene calls are TRBV11-1 and TRBJ1-2; D call uncertain. The V end was cut by 1 base, the J end by 4 bases, with 13 bases between. Looked up from germline, CDR1 is SGHAT and CDR2 is FQDESV (reference sequence). This CDR3 comprises 15 residues. CDR3 sequence reads: CASSLGQDSGYGYTF. DNA for the CDR3: TGTGCCAGCAGCTTAGGTCAGGATTCTGGCTATGGCTACACCTTC. Variable domain in full (rest from reference TRBV11-1 and TRBJ1-2): EAEVAQSPRYKITEKSQAVAFWCDPISGHATLYWYRQILGQGPELLVQFQDESVVDDSQLPKDRFSAERLKGVDSTLKIQPAELGDSAMYLCASSLGQDSGYGYTFGSGTRLTVV.

J is TRBJ2-1 and V is TRBV4-1; D gene uncertain. CDR1 is MGHRA and CDR2 is YSYEKL in the germline V gene. CDR3 size: 18 residues. The V gene lost 1 base and the J gene lost 5 bases, with 21 bases spanning the gap. The CDR3 is CASSQGWSRGRRNNEQFF. CDR3 DNA sequence: TGCGCCAGCAGCCAAGGTTGGAGCCGTGGTCGGCGTAACAATGAGCAGTTCTTC.

This clone turned up a few times. V is TRBV7-6 and J is TRBJ2-5; D remains ambiguous. CDR3 length equals 15 residues. CDR1 is SGHVS, CDR2 FNYEAQ, per germline. The V and J ends lost 6 bases and 3 bases respectively, with 17 bases between them. CDR3 sequence (DNA): TGTGCCAGCAGTGTAGCAGGCGCAGCGAAAGAGACCCAGTACTTC. It encodes CASSVAGAAKETQYF.

This clone was observed a few times. V is TRBV15 and J is TRBJ2-2; TRBD2 might be the D (6 bases). V dropped 1 base and J dropped 4 bases, with 7 bases sitting between them. The CDR3 extends over 14 amino acids. Germline values: CDR1 LNHNV, CDR2 YYDKDF (reference sequence). The CDR3 bases are TGTGCCACCAGCAGAGCCGGGAGCACCGGGGAGCTGTTTTTT. Its translation is CATSRAGSTGELFF.

The J gene is TRBJ2-3, the V gene TRBV7-2; 9 bases align to TRBD2. Germline CDR1 and CDR2: SGHTA and FQGNSA. The ends lost 5 bases at V and 4 bases at J; junction bases unmatched: 10. This CDR3 is 16 amino acids long. CDR3 bases: TGTGCCAGCAGCATCAACGCTCTAGCGGGATCAGATACGCAGTATTTT. Its translation: CASSINALAGSDTQYF.

This clone was detected only a few times. The chain couples TRBV4-1 to TRBJ2-4, with 13 bases identical to TRBD2. CDR1 is MGHRA and CDR2 is YSYEKL in the germline V gene. The CDR3 extends over 18 amino acids. With 4 bases clipped from V and 0 bases from J, the junction kept 6 bases outside the gene matches. The CDR3 coding sequence is TGCGCCAGCAGCCGTGGGACTAGCGGGGAATTAGCCAAAAACATTCAGTACTTC. It yields the protein CASSRGTSGELAKNIQYF.

This clone was picked up a small number of times. This rearrangement joins TRBV4-2 to TRBJ1-2; D uncertain. CDR3 length equals 14 residues. Germline V gene lookup returns CDR1 LGHNA and CDR2 YNFKEQ. V lost 2 bases to trimming and J lost 4 bases, with 11 bases between them. CDR3 coding DNA: TGTGCCAGCAGCCAACCTGGGAACAGCTATGGCTACACCTTC. Translated: CASSQPGNSYGYTF.

The CDR3 reads CASSPLAGVAKNIQYF. The CDR3 DNA follows: TGTGCCAGCTCACCTCTAGCGGGGGTAGCCAAAAACATTCAGTACTTC. The chain carries TRBV18 and TRBJ2-4, with 10 positions matching TRBD2. This CDR3 is built from 16 residues. Germline CDR1 reads KGHSH; CDR2 reads LQKENI. Germline trimming cut 3 bases from V and 0 bases from J; bases unmatched to any gene: 2.

The chain links TRBV10-3 to TRBJ2-7, with no clear D. This CDR3 comprises 13 residues. CDR1 is ENHRY and CDR2 is SYGVKD in the germline V gene. Between the trimmed V and J ends, which lost 4 bases and 4 bases, there was a span of 11 bases. This chain's CDR3 is CAISGYSGYEQYF. CDR3 coding DNA: TGTGCCATCAGTGGGTACAGTGGATACGAGCAGTACTTC.